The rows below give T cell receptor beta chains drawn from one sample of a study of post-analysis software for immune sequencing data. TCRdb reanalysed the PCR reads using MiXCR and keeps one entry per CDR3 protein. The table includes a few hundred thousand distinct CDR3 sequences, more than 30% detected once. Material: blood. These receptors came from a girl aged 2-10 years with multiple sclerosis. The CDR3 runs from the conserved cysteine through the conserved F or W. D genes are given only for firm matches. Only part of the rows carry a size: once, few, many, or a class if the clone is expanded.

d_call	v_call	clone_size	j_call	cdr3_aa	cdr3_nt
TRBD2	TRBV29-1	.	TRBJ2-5	CSVIGLAGEIPGETQYF	TGCAGCGTTATCGGACTAGCGGGAGAGATCCCTGGAGAGACCCAGTACTTC
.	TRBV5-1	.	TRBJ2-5	CASSWSSRETQYF	TGCGCCAGCAGCTGGTCATCCCGAGAGACCCAGTACTTC
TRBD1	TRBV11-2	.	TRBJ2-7	CASSLVQGVLYEQYF	TGTGCCAGCAGCTTAGTACAGGGGGTTCTATACGAGCAGTACTTC
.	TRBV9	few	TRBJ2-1	CASSVDGGDYNEQFF	TGTGCCAGCAGCGTAGACGGAGGGGATTACAATGAGCAGTTCTTC
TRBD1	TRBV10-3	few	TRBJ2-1	CAISESNRGQGDNEQFF	TGTGCCATCAGTGAGTCAAACAGGGGGCAGGGGGACAATGAGCAGTTCTTC
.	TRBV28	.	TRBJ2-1	CASSSLGSYNEQFF	TGTGCCAGCAGTTCCCTGGGCTCCTACAATGAGCAGTTCTTC
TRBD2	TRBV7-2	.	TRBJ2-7	CASSPQRGSPYEQYF	TGTGCCAGCAGCCCCCAGCGGGGTTCCCCCTACGAGCAGTACTTC
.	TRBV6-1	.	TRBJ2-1	CASTTGEGGDEQFF	TGTGCCAGCACCACAGGGGAGGGGGGCGATGAGCAGTTCTTC
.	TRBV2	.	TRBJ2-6	CASSEVRQGANVLTF	TGTGCCAGCAGTGAAGTAAGACAGGGGGCCAACGTCCTGACTTTC
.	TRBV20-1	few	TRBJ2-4	CSAGPPLAKNIQYF	TGCAGTGCTGGACCCCCCTTAGCCAAAAACATTCAGTACTTC
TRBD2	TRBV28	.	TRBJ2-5	CASRGREGLGGYQETQYF	TGTGCCAGCAGGGGCCGGGAGGGCCTGGGGGGATACCAAGAGACCCAGTACTTC
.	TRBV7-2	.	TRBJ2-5	CASSPFGQAGETQYF	TGTGCTAGCAGCCCATTTGGACAGGCGGGGGAGACCCAGTACTTC
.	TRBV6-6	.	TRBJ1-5	CASSYGKFIGNQPQHF	TGTGCCAGCAGTTACGGGAAGTTCATCGGGAATCAGCCCCAGCATTTT
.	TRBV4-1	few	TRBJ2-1	CASSQVNNEQFF	TGCGCCAGCAGCCAAGTTAACAATGAGCAGTTCTTC
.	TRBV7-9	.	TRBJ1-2	CASSLAHRERIDGYTF	TGTGCCAGCAGCTTAGCGCACAGGGAACGGATAGATGGCTACACCTTC